A single sample is the source of the 20 T cell receptor beta chains below, sequenced in a study of blood T cell repertoires in COVID-19 (dated by TCRdb to 2018 to 2021). Library preparation employed the immunoSEQ multiplex PCR assay. Sourced from immuneACCESS, this table was stored by TCRdb with only in-frame sequences that have V and J called. A share of the clones is absent; for the studies checked, an unresolved V gene accounts for under half, and the remainder has no known explanation. The sample table lists around 76,000 clones, over 60% of them with a count of one. Together, the top ten hold around 27% of the sample. The sequenced material came from peripheral blood. These receptors were taken from an elderly woman with active or convalescent COVID-19.

This chain links TRBV10-3 with TRBJ2-2, with 8 bases matching TRBD1. The V and J ends lost 5 bases and 5 bases, in that order; junction bases with no gene match: 10. Per the germline V gene, CDR1 is ENHRY and CDR2 is SYGVKD. The CDR3 extends over 16 amino acids. The DNA for the CDR3 is TGTGCCATCAGTCCCCTCGGACAGGGTGTAACCGGGGAGCTGTTTTTT. Amino acids: CAISPLGQGVTGELFF.

The rearrangement joins TRBV7-2 to TRBJ2-7; weak D call: TRBD2 (5 bases). Germline V CDR1 and CDR2: SGHTA, FQGNSA. V was clipped by 5 bases and J by 1 base, with 15 bases between them. The CDR3 extends over 15 amino acids. The DNA for the CDR3 is TGTGCCAGCAGCCTCGGTGGGCCGGGGTCCTACGAGCAGTACTTC. Encoded protein: CASSLGGPGSYEQYF.

The genes are TRBV5-6 and TRBJ1-6; D gene unclear. Germline V gene lookup returns CDR1 SGHDT and CDR2 YYEEEE. Trimming left V 9 bases short and J 2 bases short, with 12 bases between. This CDR3 is 14 amino acids long. CDR3 sequence: CATRPAAYNSPLHF. DNA of the CDR3: TGTGCCACGCGGCCAGCCGCCTATAATTCACCCCTCCACTTT.

The chain carries TRBV2 and TRBJ2-1; D is unresolved. Germline CDR1 and CDR2: SNHLY and FYNNEI. With 7 bases removed from V and 7 bases from J, the gap between germline ends came to 8 bases. The CDR3 spans 11 residues. This chain's CDR3 is CASTSTNEQFF. The CDR3 DNA follows: TGTGCCAGCACAAGTACAAATGAGCAGTTCTTC.

This chain connects TRBV4-1 to TRBJ1-1; possible D gene TRBD1, 6 bases. Trimming left V 1 base short and J 5 bases short, with 11 bases between. CDR1 and CDR2 from the germline V gene are MGHRA and YSYEKL. The length of the CDR3 is 14 residues. The CDR3 region is CASSQGEGETEAFF. CDR3 bases: TGCGCCAGCAGCCAAGGGGAGGGGGAGACTGAAGCTTTCTTT.

J is TRBJ2-1 and V is TRBV28; 14 bases match TRBD2. Unmatched junction bases numbered 4, after V lost 4 bases and J lost 5 bases. The V gene's germline CDR1 is MDHEN and CDR2 SYDVKM. This CDR3 has 16 residues. The CDR3 DNA sequence: TGTGCCAGCAGTTGGACTAGCGGGGGGACCAACAATGAGCAGTTCTTC. Its protein is CASSWTSGGTNNEQFF.

J is TRBJ2-3 and V is TRBV20-1; 10 nucleotides agree with TRBD2. After removal of 3 bases from V and 5 bases from J, the junction contained 11 bases not matched to a gene. This CDR3 has 16 amino acids. Germline-derived CDR1 and CDR2 are DFQATT and SNEGSKA (reference sequence). The chain's CDR3 is CSASVSGGALGDTQYF. CDR3 coding DNA: TGCAGTGCTAGTGTAAGCGGGGGGGCTTTGGGAGATACGCAGTATTTT.

The gene calls are TRBV7-2 and TRBJ1-6; 8 nucleotides match TRBD1. CDR1 and CDR2 from the germline V gene are SGHTA and FQGNSA. The length of the CDR3 is 16 residues. V shed 4 bases, J shed 8 bases, and the junction held 10 bases outside the gene matches. The CDR3 sequence: CASSSQGAQGDSPLHF. DNA for the CDR3: TGTGCCAGCAGCTCTCAGGGGGCACAAGGGGATTCACCCCTCCACTTT.

This clone was detected a few times. The J gene is TRBJ1-2, the V gene TRBV3-1 (or the pseudogene TRBV3-2); 9 bases fit TRBD1. Germline lookup yields CDR1 LGHDT and CDR2 YNNKEL (reference sequence). V gave up 4 bases and J gave up 3 bases; unmatched junction bases: 9. The CDR3 is made up of 16 amino acids. This chain's CDR3 is CASSRGGDRDHYGYTF. CDR3 DNA: TGTGCCAGCAGCCGAGGGGGGGACAGGGACCACTATGGCTACACCTTC.

The V call is TRBV4-3, the J call TRBJ1-4; D remains ambiguous. V dropped 2 bases and J dropped 4 bases, with 11 bases sitting between them. The CDR3 covers 15 residues. CDR1 and CDR2 from the germline V gene are LGHNA and YSLEER. The CDR3 sequence is CASSQPGAFNEKLFF. The CDR3 DNA reads as TGCGCCAGCAGCCAACCGGGTGCTTTTAATGAAAAACTGTTTTTT.

This clone was seen more than once but under ten times. The CDR3 DNA is TGTGCCAGCAGCCAAGGACAAGTCTCCTACAATGAGCAGTTCTTC. This sequence encodes CASSQGQVSYNEQFF. The chain joins TRBV3-1 (or the pseudogene TRBV3-2) to TRBJ2-1; no clear D. CDR3 length: 15 amino acids. Trimming shortened V by 1 base and J by 0 bases, and 7 bases separated the two germline ends. Per germline, CDR1 LGHDT and CDR2 YNNKEL (reference sequence).

The chain has TRBV19 and TRBJ1-6; TRBD1 is a possible D gene (6 bases). Deletions cut 9 bases from V and 0 bases from J, with 15 bases between. CDR1 is LNHDA and CDR2 is SQIVND in the germline V gene (reference sequence). This CDR3 is built from 16 residues. CDR3 region: CASRDRKSSYNSPLHF. CDR3 DNA: TGTGCCAGCAGAGACAGGAAAAGCTCCTATAATTCACCCCTCCACTTT. Using reference TRBV19 and TRBJ1-6 for the parts outside the CDR3, the full variable domain is DGGITQSPKYLFRKEGQNVTLSCEQNLNHDAMYWYRQDPGQGLRLIYYSQIVNDFQKGDIAEGYSVSREKKESFPLTVTSAQKNPTAFYLCASRDRKSSYNSPLHFGNGTRLTVT.

The chain's CDR3 is CASSTRTGDQGYTF. The CDR3 DNA reads TGTGCCAGCAGCACCCGGACAGGGGATCAGGGCTACACCTTC. The chain couples TRBV7-2 to TRBJ1-2; 9 bases fit TRBD1. The germline V gene encodes CDR1 SGHTA and CDR2 FQGNSA. The CDR3 covers 14 residues. V was clipped by 5 bases and J by 8 bases; unmatched bases: 9.

This chain uses TRBV7-9 with TRBJ2-1, with TRBD2 matching 10 bases. The germline gives CDR1 SEHNR, CDR2 FQNEAQ (reference sequence). This CDR3 has 16 residues. J was trimmed by 7 bases and V by 4 bases; bases with no gene match: 10. CDR3 sequence (DNA): TGTGCCAGCAGCTATTCGGGGAGCGGGGGGGCAAATGAGCAGTTCTTC. Translating it yields CASSYSGSGGANEQFF.

This clone was seen only a few times. The V and J genes are TRBV18 and TRBJ1-4; 7 positions agree with TRBD1. Germline CDR1 and CDR2: KGHSH and LQKENI. V shed 3 bases and J 2 bases; nucleotides not matched to a gene: 6. The CDR3 runs to 16 residues. CDR3 amino acids: CASSPFPGQTNEKLFF. CDR3 nucleotide sequence: TGTGCCAGCTCACCCTTCCCGGGACAGACTAATGAAAAACTGTTTTTT.

The genes are TRBV7-2 and TRBJ2-7; no firm D call. In germline, CDR1 is SGHTA, CDR2 FQGNSA. With 0 bases removed from V and 6 bases from J, the gap between germline ends came to 9 bases. The CDR3 consists of 13 residues. The CDR3 reads CASSLAVVGEQYF. CDR3 sequence (DNA): TGTGCCAGCAGCTTAGCTGTGGTCGGCGAGCAGTACTTC.

This clone turned up a few times. The chain combines TRBV5-6 with TRBJ2-7; weak D call: TRBD2 (6 bases). The CDR3 loop spans 12 amino acids. CDR1 is SGHDT, CDR2 YYEEEE, per germline. V dropped 5 bases and J dropped 3 bases, with 9 bases sitting between them. This CDR3 reads CASSRDFYEQYF. The CDR3 DNA reads as TGTGCCAGCAGTCGGGACTTCTACGAGCAGTACTTC. The whole variable domain, remainder taken from reference TRBV5-6 and TRBJ2-7, is DAGVTQSPTHLIKTRGQQVTLRCSPKSGHDTVSWYQQALGQGPQFIFQYYEEEERQRGNFPDRFSGHQFPNYSSELNVNALLLGDSALYLCASSRDFYEQYFGPGTRLTVT.

This chain joins TRBV7-9 and TRBJ2-1; 13 positions agree with TRBD2. Germline lookup yields CDR1 SEHNR and CDR2 FQNEAQ (reference sequence). The ends lost 5 bases at V and 5 bases at J; junction bases unmatched: 0. The CDR3 has 14 residues. CDR3 protein: CASSGTSGDNEQFF. CDR3 DNA sequence: TGTGCCAGCAGCGGGACTAGCGGGGACAATGAGCAGTTCTTC.

This sequence joins TRBV11-3 and TRBJ2-7; D perhaps matches TRBD1 (5 bases). The CDR3 is 11 amino acids. The germline V and J ends were trimmed by 8 bases and 8 bases, with 13 bases remaining between them. CDR1 is SGHNT and CDR2 is YENEEA in the germline V gene. CDR3 protein: CASLPRGQQYF. Written as DNA, the CDR3 is TGTGCCAGCCTACCTAGGGGTCAGCAGTACTTC.

The rearrangement joins TRBV4-1 to TRBJ2-3, with a weak D call TRBD1 (6 bases). The CDR3 consists of 16 residues. From germline, CDR1 is MGHRA and CDR2 YSYEKL. Trimming stripped 0 bases from V and 3 bases from J, with 13 bases between. The CDR3 region is CASSQDWAGVTDTQYF. Written as DNA, the CDR3 is TGCGCCAGCAGCCAAGATTGGGCAGGGGTGACAGATACGCAGTATTTT.